This TCR beta chain was obtained from a study of cytomegalovirus exposure and HLA in healthy donors (dated by TCRdb to 2016 to 2017). Study-wide context: An earlier analysis of roughly 630 of the donors reported approximately 290 Gb of sequence data and roughly 100 million unique TCR beta sequences from roughly 180 million T cells. To decide whether each TCR beta V gene segment behaved as functional or pseudogenic, an earlier analysis of some 600 of the donors relied on high-throughput TCR beta sequencing. Every discovery cohort repertoire had been produced on one sequencing platform. The genetic ancestry cluster associated with self-reported Caucasian donors included 80% to 90% of the 398 genotyped donors. A separate validation cohort of approximately 120 different subjects was used in addition to the 666-subject first cohort. The study combined high-throughput TCR immunosequencing, statistical association of individual TCRs with disease status, and machine learning to predict cytomegalovirus infection status. A later analysis re-analyzed previously published TCR beta repertoires from several hundred donors and added high-resolution HLA genotyping to study TCR occurrence patterns. In the later analysis, no new phenotypic data were used to find candidate immune exposures; instead, reliance was placed on TCR beta sequences and their occurrence across donors. Approximately 310 gigabases of sequencing data and approximately 85 million unique TCR sequences were included in an early release covering over 600 HLA-typed donors. Typing coverage differed by locus: A, B, C, DRB1 and DQB1 were typed in roughly 620-630 donors, DQA1 in 522, DPA1 in around 580, and DPB1 in 400 to 480. On average, over 200,000 unique TCR beta nucleotide sequences were sequenced per donor among a few hundred genotyped donors of the cohort, with 15% to 20% of those sequences being non-productive. Donor age, sex, ethnicity and CMV serostatus were compiled together with the repertoire data. A later genetic analysis took genome-wide SNP genotypes for 398 of the 666 donors and used that subset as a discovery cohort. Roughly 5 DR-DQ haplotypes were handled as single units for association and clustering, since linkage in the cohort was strong. The study aimed to test whether cataloging public T cell receptors could reveal signatures of past pathogen exposure. The study profiled the T cell repertoires of 550 to 700 subjects by immunosequencing and related them to cytomegalovirus serostatus. Class I and class II HLA loci were covered by the typing at four-digit resolution.

The cohort consisted of 650 to 850 healthy bone marrow donors. All cohort members were sampled while nominally healthy, although unrecorded immune exposures were likely present. The donor was CMV seropositive and belonged to the group of 270 or so seropositive cohort members. Every donor gave a peripheral blood sample, and the peripheral blood mononuclear cells from that sample were used for TCR beta sequencing. Genomic DNA extraction from the blood cell samples was performed with the Qiagen DNeasy Blood Extraction Kit. Library creation used the immunoSEQ multiplex PCR assay. A mixture of 60 forward primers for TCR Vbeta segments and 13 reverse primers for TCR Jbeta segments was used in the multiplex PCR. A multiplex PCR assay on genomic DNA amplified the CDR3 region of rearranged TCR beta genes. The Illumina HiSeq System was used to sequence the amplified TCR beta libraries as 87-base-pair reads. The authors processed their data as follows. Across the roughly 600 repertoires, a later analysis counted 78 million or so unique TCR beta chains, 9 million to 14 million of which were shared by at least two donors. Raw reads were error-corrected and collapsed into unique sequences with a nearest-neighbor algorithm that merged closely related sequences to remove PCR and sequencing errors. CDR3 sequences were aligned to IMGT reference sequences to assign V, D and J gene segments. For a sequence to be retained, a match of at least six nucleotides was required to both a V gene segment and a J gene segment. A rearrangement was called productive if the CDR3 had no stop codons and remained in frame with V and J, and every other rearrangement was called non-productive. Following IMGT convention, CDR3 was defined as the stretch from the second conserved V-encoded cysteine up to the conserved J-encoded phenylalanine. The earlier analysis of about 590 of the donors excluded sequences that lacked an unambiguous match to a single V gene segment. In an earlier analysis of several hundred of the donors, V segments were called functional above 56.7% productive rearrangements and were called segregating when the between-donor standard deviation exceeded 5%. A statistical classification framework was built to diagnose cytomegalovirus status from the catalog of TCR beta chain sequences. V and J gene assignment, in a later analysis, came from comparing TCR nucleotide sequences with IMGT/GENE-DB human TR gene sequences. In a later analysis, CDR3 sequences and most-parsimonious VDJ recombination scenarios were assigned using the TCRdist pipeline. In a later analysis, each TCR beta chain was defined by its CDR3 amino acid sequence together with its V-gene family, and reads lacking a unique V-gene family were excluded. In a later analysis, fewer than 600 highly shared, low-generation-probability nucleotide sequences were removed to address suspected cross-contamination and a sequencing artifact. In a later analysis, a clonal expansion index for each public chain was calculated from normalized within-repertoire ranks of inferred template counts. In a later analysis, generation probabilities were computed with a VDJ recombination model fitted to out-of-frame rearrangements, and the resulting probabilities were checked against IGoR. Hypergeometric tests were used in a later analysis to score TCR-TCR, TCR-HLA and TCR-CMV co-occurrence, with a repertoire-size bias correction applied to the TCR pairs. False discovery rates were estimated in a later analysis by permuting HLA or CMV assignments 20 times. In a later analysis, co-occurring TCRs were grouped with DBSCAN, and TCRdist sequence similarity was added when clustering was performed within HLA-allele-positive subsets. For co-occurrence clustering, repertoires with fewer than 30,000 or more than 120,000 public chains were excluded, along with 5 or 6 repertoires with anomalous nucleotide sharing. Imported from immuneACCESS, the table was reduced by TCRdb to in-frame sequences with V and J called. These copies leave out some clones; in studies compared against another copy, an unresolved V gene accounts for under half, and the cause of the remainder is not known. V, J and clone size derive from that table, while D and trimming were established from the DNA sequence. In all, the sample holds about 150,000 clones, and roughly 85% of those were seen once. The top ten clonotypes cover roughly 2.5% of the sample.

Paper-wide results and their limitations: Linkage disequilibrium might explain the correlated functional status among segregating V segments, but an unknown experimental factor could not be excluded. In an earlier analysis of under 600 of the donors, most TCR beta V segments were observed in productive rearrangements about 90% or about 30% of the time, broadly matching IMGT annotations. Because counts were too low, around 17 rarely observed V segments, including chromosome 9 orphons, were left out of the earlier analysis of 500 to 650 of the donors. In a later analysis, TCR association rates were found to vary across HLA loci, with the most associated TCRs seen for DRB1 alleles and the fewest for HLA-C alleles. Cytomegalovirus status was reported to be diagnosed by the classifier with high specificity and sensitivity in both the original and validation cohorts. In a later analysis, most CMV-associated TCR beta chains were found to appear HLA-restricted, with HLA associations seemingly driven largely by CMV exposure. A further reported finding was that TCR beta sequences accurately predicted the HLA-A and HLA-B alleles for most subjects in the first cohort. Roughly uniform sequencing depth across donors was assumed in presence/absence analyses, although this assumption may not hold. While some public TCRs were present in many individuals, most TCR sequences turned up only very rarely across donors. Several of the top co-occurrence clusters appeared to be linked to parvovirus B19, influenza, CMV and Epstein-Barr virus, according to a later analysis. In vitro tests confirmed that a few of the cytomegalovirus-associated TCR beta chains recognize cytomegalovirus antigens. The sequencing pipeline was judged likely to have produced a cluster of highly shared sequence variants as a technical artifact. Because the 87-base-pair reads could not distinguish some IMGT-functional V segments, including TRBV6-2 and TRBV6-3, those segments were excluded. In this cohort, only TCR beta chains were sequenced, and detectable features were limited by the absence of alpha or paired-chain data. Immune exposure information for the cohort was limited to CMV serostatus. The authors suggested that the approach could potentially be generalized to other disease states and immunological phenotypes. Because some donors lacked HLA typing at each locus, the association tests relied only on the typed subset. At a false discovery rate of 0.05, a later analysis linked around 15,000 TCR beta sequences to specific HLA alleles. Compared with the approximately 600-donor mean, donors in an Asian-associated ancestry cluster had fewer N-insertions in productive TCRs, according to a later genetic analysis. Compared with equally common non-associated chains, HLA-associated TCR beta chains in a later analysis were more clonally expanded and had lower generation probabilities. The study listed 150 to 200 TCR beta chains as associated with cytomegalovirus. When HLA alleles, especially DR and DQ, strongly co-occurred, TCR associations were difficult to assign to individual alleles. A later genetic analysis associated a missense DCLRE1C variant with V-gene and J-gene trimming of TCR beta chains, and an independent cohort replicated the association.

Regarding this clone: What this receptor recognizes is not known. Qualities for individual bases were not recorded, and no much larger clone is one base off.

CDR1 and CDR2, per the germline V gene, are KGHSH and LQKENI. The CDR3 measures 14 amino acids from cysteine to phenylalanine. Left in the record is the CDR3 DNA by itself, 42 bases read in frame from the first base. Compared with germline, V lacks 2 bases and J lacks 7 bases; bases without a gene match: 7. The TCR comes from a man aged 25 to 40 in good health and CMV-seropositive. This chain is built from TRBV18 and TRBJ2-5, and 7 bases in between align with TRBD2. Sequencing was performed on PBMCs. The nucleotides read TGTGCCAGCTCACCAGAGCGGGGACCCGGGACCCAGTACTTC. It is translated as CASSPERGPGTQYF.